The T cell receptor (beta chain) described here comes from a study of shared clonotypes between healthy human individuals. Study-level findings and limits: With several donors compared, roughly 5% of naive CD4 clonotypes were shared. A small donor pool kept down the genetic and exposure-history diversity that was represented.

Details on this clone: What it binds is unknown.

About 30,000 T cell genomes, or around 180 ng DNA, went into the sorted-subset replicate PCRs. Repertoires were generated with immunoSEQ multiplex PCR, while TCRdb's copy carries only in-frame clones and drops some. This table has around 2,000,000 clones, 95% appearing once. Material for sequencing was naive CD4+ T cells sorted from blood. Described subset: CD45RA+ positively selected. The receptor's source is a young man in good health.

CDR3 sequence reads: CASSLGLGPLYEQYF. Here the CDR3 DNA reads TGTGCCAGCAGCTTAGGTCTCGGGCCACTCTACGAGCAGTACTTC. This chain links TRBV11-2 with TRBJ2-7; D is uncertain. V lost 1 base and J lost 3, with 13 bases in between. Germline V gene sequence: CDR1 SGHAT, CDR2 FQNNGV. The CDR3 runs to 15 residues.